The source of this T cell receptor beta chain is a study of blood T cell repertoires in COVID-19 (TCRdb year 2020). General notes on the study: The collaborator samples originated in the United States, Italy and Spain and spanned the acute and convalescent phases of COVID-19. The material from the prospective study consisted of cDNA or gDNA derived from T cells, B-cell-depleted T cells, or PBMCs. Subjects who had been exposed to COVID-19, were actively infected with it, or had recovered from it provided the deeply sampled blood TCRbeta repertoires that made up the dataset. A freely available public database, intended as a resource for researchers studying the immune response to SARS-CoV-2, is where the repertoires were released. Samples came from the ongoing ImmuneRACE study (first 160 participants) plus 1,254 subjects from 6 global collaborators. A de-identified subject ID, COVID-19 status, age in years and sex were almost always included in the sample metadata. Where available, HLA class I and class II types were taken from metadata supplied by the sample provider and were not determined by assay-based typing. Results and caveats for the whole study, not just this receptor: The quantity of clinical and demographic metadata differed by source and by participant and was supplied without curation.

The CDR3 starts with the cysteine, ends with the phenylalanine, and has 12 residues. Only the CDR3 region is kept as DNA, spanning 36 bases read in frame from base 1. In the germline V gene, CDR1 corresponds to SQVTM and CDR2 to ANQGSEA. The junction carries 15 bases between V and J, which are trimmed by 8 bases and 5 bases respectively. Collaborating institutions collected whole blood in K2EDTA tubes following their own protocols. For TCRbeta analysis, collaborators shipped samples in one of three forms: frozen whole blood, isolated PBMCs, or DNA extracted from either of those sample types. On this clone itself: Its antigen remains unidentified. Base qualities were left out, and no much larger clone turns up one base away.

TCRbeta CDR3 regions were amplified from genomic DNA using the immunoSEQ Assay, a bias-controlled multiplex PCR. The original methods were these. The number of nucleated cells in each sample was estimated by amplification of reference gene primers within the assay. To quantify the absolute abundance of each unique TCRbeta CDR3 rearrangement, sequence reads were collapsed and filtered. For each sample, productive Simpson clonality was calculated as the square root of Simpson's diversity index across productive rearrangements. The clones in this table, taken by TCRdb from immuneACCESS, are in-frame only. Not every clone is retained; where verified, under half of the shortfall comes from an unresolved V gene, and the cause of the rest is unknown. V and J calls and clone size are given by that table; D and trimming were obtained from the DNA. This sample is represented by over 200,000 clones; about nine tenths of them were singletons. Of the sample, roughly 5% falls within the top ten clones.

The specimen was peripheral blood. Recombination connected TRBV29-1 to TRBJ1-2; the D gene identity is not certain. The TCR originated in a woman aged 40 to 50 with acute or convalescent COVID-19. The CDR3 in this case is CSYGSAWYGYTF. Here is the DNA: TGCAGCTACGGGTCGGCCTGGTATGGCTACACCTTC.